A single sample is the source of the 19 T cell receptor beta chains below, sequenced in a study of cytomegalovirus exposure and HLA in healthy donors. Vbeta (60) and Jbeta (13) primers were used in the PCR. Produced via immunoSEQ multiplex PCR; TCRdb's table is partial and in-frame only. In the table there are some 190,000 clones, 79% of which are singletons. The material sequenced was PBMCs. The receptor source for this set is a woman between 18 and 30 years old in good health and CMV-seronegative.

CDR3 DNA sequence: TGTGCCAGCAGCCTTGGACAGGGAGGTAGCACTGAAGCTTTCTTT. This encodes CASSLGQGGSTEAFF. The chain is built from TRBV9 and TRBJ1-1, with TRBD1 identical over 8 bases. Trimming cost V 4 bases and J 4 bases; bases outside gene matches: 9. Germline V gives CDR1 SGDLS, CDR2 YYNGEE. The CDR3 has 15 residues.

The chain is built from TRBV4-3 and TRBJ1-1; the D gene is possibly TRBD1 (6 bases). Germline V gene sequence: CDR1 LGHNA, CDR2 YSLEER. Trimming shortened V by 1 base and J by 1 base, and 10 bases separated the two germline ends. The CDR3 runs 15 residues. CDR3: CASSQGGHSNTEAFF. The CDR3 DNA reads TGCGCCAGCAGCCAAGGGGGACACTCGAACACTGAAGCTTTCTTT.

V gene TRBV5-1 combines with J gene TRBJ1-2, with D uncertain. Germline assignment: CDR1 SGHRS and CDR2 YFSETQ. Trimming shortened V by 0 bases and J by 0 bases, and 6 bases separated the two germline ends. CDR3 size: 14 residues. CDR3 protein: CASSLVQSNYGYTF. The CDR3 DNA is TGCGCCAGCAGCTTGGTGCAGTCTAACTATGGCTACACCTTC.

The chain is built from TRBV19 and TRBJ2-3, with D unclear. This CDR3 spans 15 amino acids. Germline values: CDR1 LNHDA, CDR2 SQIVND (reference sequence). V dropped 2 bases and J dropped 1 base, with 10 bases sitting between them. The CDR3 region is CASSISIVRTDTQYF. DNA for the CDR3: TGTGCCAGTAGTATATCCATAGTACGCACAGATACGCAGTATTTT. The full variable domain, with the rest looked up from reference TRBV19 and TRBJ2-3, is DGGITQSPKYLFRKEGQNVTLSCEQNLNHDAMYWYRQDPGQGLRLIYYSQIVNDFQKGDIAEGYSVSREKKESFPLTVTSAQKNPTAFYLCASSISIVRTDTQYFGPGTRLTVL.

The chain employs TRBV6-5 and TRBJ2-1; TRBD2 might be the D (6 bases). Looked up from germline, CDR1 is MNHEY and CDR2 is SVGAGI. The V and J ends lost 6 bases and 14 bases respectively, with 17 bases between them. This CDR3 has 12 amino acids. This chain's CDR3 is CASSPTREREFF. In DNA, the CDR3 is TGTGCCAGCAGCCCGACCCGGGAGAGAGAGTTCTTC.

The CDR3 DNA follows: TGCGCCAGCAGCCAACCGACAGGGGTCGACTATGGCTACACCTTC. This gives the protein CASSQPTGVDYGYTF. This rearrangement joins TRBV4-1 to TRBJ1-2; 8 nucleotides align to TRBD1. The CDR3 covers 15 residues. CDR1 MGHRA and CDR2 YSYEKL come from the germline V gene. J gave up 3 bases and V 2 bases, and 5 bases lay outside the gene matches.

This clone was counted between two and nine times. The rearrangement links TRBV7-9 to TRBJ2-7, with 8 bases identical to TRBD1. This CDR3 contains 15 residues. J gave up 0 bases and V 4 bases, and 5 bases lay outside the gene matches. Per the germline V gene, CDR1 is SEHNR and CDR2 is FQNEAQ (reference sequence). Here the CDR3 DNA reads TGTGCCAGCAGCTCACAGGGGGAGAGCTCCTACGAGCAGTACTTC. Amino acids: CASSSQGESSYEQYF.

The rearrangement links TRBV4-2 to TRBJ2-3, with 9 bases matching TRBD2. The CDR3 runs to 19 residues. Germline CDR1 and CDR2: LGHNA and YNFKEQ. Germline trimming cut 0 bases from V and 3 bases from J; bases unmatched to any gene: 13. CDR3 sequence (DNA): TGTGCCAGCAGCCAAGATGGGGGGCTAGCGGGATTGATTACAGATACGCAGTATTTT. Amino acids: CASSQDGGLAGLITDTQYF.

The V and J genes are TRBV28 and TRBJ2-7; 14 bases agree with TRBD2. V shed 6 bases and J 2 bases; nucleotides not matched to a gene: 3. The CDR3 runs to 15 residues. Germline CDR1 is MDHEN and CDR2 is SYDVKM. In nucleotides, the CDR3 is TGTGCCAGCAGAGAGGGACTAGCGGGGGCCTACGAGCAGTACTTC. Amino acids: CASREGLAGAYEQYF.

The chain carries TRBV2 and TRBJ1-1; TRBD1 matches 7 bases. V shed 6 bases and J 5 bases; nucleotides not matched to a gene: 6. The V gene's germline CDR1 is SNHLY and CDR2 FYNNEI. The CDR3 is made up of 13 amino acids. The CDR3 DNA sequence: TGTGCCAGCAGCAGACAGGGTCTGACTGAAGCTTTCTTT. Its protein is CASSRQGLTEAFF.

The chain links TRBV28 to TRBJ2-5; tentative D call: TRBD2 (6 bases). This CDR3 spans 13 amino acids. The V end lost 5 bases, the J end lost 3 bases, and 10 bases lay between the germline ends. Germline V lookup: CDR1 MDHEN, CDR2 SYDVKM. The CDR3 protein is CASSRLAEETQYF. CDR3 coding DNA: TGTGCCAGCAGTAGATTAGCGGAAGAGACCCAGTACTTC.

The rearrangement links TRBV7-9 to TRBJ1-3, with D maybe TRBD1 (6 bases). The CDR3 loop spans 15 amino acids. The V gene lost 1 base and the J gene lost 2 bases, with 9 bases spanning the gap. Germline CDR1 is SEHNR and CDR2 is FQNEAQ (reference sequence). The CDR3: CASSLDRATGNTIYF. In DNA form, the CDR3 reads TGTGCCAGCAGCTTAGACAGGGCCACTGGAAACACCATATATTTT.

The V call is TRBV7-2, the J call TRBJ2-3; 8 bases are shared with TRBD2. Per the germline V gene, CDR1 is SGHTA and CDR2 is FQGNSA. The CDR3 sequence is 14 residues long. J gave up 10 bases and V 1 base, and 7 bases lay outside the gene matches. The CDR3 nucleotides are TGTGCCAGCAGCTTAGGAGCGGGAGAAGGATCGCAGTATTTT. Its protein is CASSLGAGEGSQYF. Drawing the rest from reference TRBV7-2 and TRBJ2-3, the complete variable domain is GAGVSQSPSNKVTEKGKDVELRCDPISGHTALYWYRQSLGQGLEFLIYFQGNSAPDKSGLPSDRFSAERTGGSVSTLTIQRTQQEDSAVYLCASSLGAGEGSQYFGPGTRLTVL.

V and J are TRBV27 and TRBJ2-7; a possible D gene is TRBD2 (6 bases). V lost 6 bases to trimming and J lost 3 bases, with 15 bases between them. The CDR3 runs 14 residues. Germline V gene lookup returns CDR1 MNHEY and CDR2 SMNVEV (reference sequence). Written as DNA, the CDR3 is TGTGCCAGCAGCTTTGGAGGGGCTCTCTACGAGCAGTACTTC. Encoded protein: CASSFGGALYEQYF.

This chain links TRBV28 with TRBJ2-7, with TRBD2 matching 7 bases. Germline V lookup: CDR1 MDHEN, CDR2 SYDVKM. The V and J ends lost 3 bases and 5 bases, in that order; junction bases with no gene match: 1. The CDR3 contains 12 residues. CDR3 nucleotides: TGTGCCAGCAGTTTTGGGAGGGACGAGCAGTACTTC. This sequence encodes CASSFGRDEQYF.

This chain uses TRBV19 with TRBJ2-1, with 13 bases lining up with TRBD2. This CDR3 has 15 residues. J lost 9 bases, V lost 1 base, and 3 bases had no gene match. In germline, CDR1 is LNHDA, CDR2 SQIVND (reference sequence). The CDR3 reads CASSIGTSGSFEQFF. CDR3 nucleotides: TGTGCCAGTAGTATAGGGACTAGCGGGAGCTTTGAGCAGTTCTTC.

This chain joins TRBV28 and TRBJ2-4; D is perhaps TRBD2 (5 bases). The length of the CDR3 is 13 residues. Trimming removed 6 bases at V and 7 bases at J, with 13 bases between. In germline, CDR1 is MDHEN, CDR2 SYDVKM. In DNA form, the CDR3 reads TGTGCCAGCAGCTACGGACTGAGGAACATTCAGTACTTC. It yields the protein CASSYGLRNIQYF.

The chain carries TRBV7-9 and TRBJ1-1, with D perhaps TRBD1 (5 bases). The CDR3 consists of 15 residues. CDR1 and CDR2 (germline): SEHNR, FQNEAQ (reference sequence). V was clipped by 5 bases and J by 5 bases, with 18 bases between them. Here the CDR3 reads CASSPMGLGETEAFF. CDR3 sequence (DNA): TGTGCCAGCAGCCCAATGGGACTGGGAGAGACTGAAGCTTTCTTT.

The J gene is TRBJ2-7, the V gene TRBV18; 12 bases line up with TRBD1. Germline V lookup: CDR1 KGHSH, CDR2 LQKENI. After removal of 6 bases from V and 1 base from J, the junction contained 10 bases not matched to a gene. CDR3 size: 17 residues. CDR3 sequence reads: CASSRDRGRRMSYEQYF. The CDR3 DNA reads TGTGCCAGCTCTCGGGACAGGGGGCGGAGAATGTCCTACGAGCAGTACTTC.